The next 8 T cell receptor beta chains were all read from a single sample in a study of shared clonotypes between healthy human individuals. Assay used: immunoSEQ multiplex PCR; TCRdb lists only in-frame clones, some missing. The data contain about 2 million clones, about 95% of them singletons. It was CD45RO-negative cells, positively selected for CCR7, that made up naive CD8 cells, with terminally differentiated effector memory CD45RA+ cells excluded. Sequencing input: naive CD8+ T cells sorted from blood. These receptors originate from a man aged 18 to 30 in good health.

This rearrangement joins TRBV4-3 to TRBJ2-3, with 11 bases fitting TRBD2. The junction had 4 bases not matched to a gene; V was cut back by 1 base and J by 4 bases. Germline loops: CDR1 LGHNA, CDR2 YSLEER. The CDR3 contains 16 residues. The CDR3 DNA follows: TGCGCCAGCAGCCAAGTAGCGGGAGGGTTGGCAGATACGCAGTATTTT. Translation gives CASSQVAGGLADTQYF.

This clone has a single count. CDR3 loop: CAWRASGGSYEQYF. As DNA, the CDR3 is TGTGCCTGGAGGGCTAGCGGAGGCTCCTACGAGCAGTACTTC. V gene TRBV30 combines with J gene TRBJ2-7; 7 bases match TRBD2. V dropped 3 bases and J dropped 0; count of bases not matched to a gene: 5. The CDR3 runs to 14 residues. Germline V gives CDR1 GTSNPN, CDR2 SVGIG (reference sequence).

The chain joins TRBV19 to TRBJ1-1; D ambiguous. This CDR3 has 11 residues. From germline, CDR1 is LNHDA and CDR2 SQIVND (reference sequence). The V gene lost 5 bases and the J gene lost 11 bases, with 12 bases spanning the gap. CDR3 sequence: CASSDIRGAFF. CDR3 coding DNA: TGTGCCAGTAGTGATATCCGTGGGGCTTTCTTT.

The count of this clone is one. The chain carries TRBV4-1 and TRBJ2-7, with a possible D match to TRBD2 (7 bases). Germline V CDR1 and CDR2: MGHRA, YSYEKL. This CDR3 is 14 amino acids long. V lost 5 bases and J 7 bases, leaving 18 bases between the germline ends. CDR3 DNA: TGCGCCAGCAGCTCCCGTGGGGGGGCGGGGGAGCAGTACTTC. Its protein is CASSSRGGAGEQYF.

V gene TRBV6-6 combines with J gene TRBJ2-1; 11 bases agree with TRBD2. With 0 bases clipped from V and 7 bases from J, the junction kept 5 bases outside the gene matches. This CDR3 is built from 16 residues. Germline CDR1 and CDR2: MNHNY and SVGAGI (reference sequence). The CDR3 DNA reads as TGTGCCAGCAGTTACTCGCGGCTAGCGGGAGGTAATGAGCAGTTCTTC. Translated, it gives CASSYSRLAGGNEQFF.

V gene TRBV6-5 combines with J gene TRBJ2-1; a weak D match, TRBD2 (5 bases). The germline gives CDR1 MNHEY, CDR2 SVGAGI. The CDR3 contains 14 residues. Trimming shortened V by 4 bases and J by 2 bases, and 9 bases separated the two germline ends. The CDR3 DNA sequence: TGTGCCAGCAGTTTAAACGGGGCCTACAATGAGCAGTTCTTC. It is translated as CASSLNGAYNEQFF.

For the CDR3, the DNA is TGCGCCAGCAGTGAGGTTCAAGCGGGGTTCGGCGAGCAGTACTTC. Its translation: CASSEVQAGFGEQYF. This rearrangement joins TRBV10-1 to TRBJ2-7, with 7 bases lining up with TRBD2. Trimming at V came to 2 bases and at J to 6 bases, leaving 10 bases not matched to a gene. The CDR3 length is 15 residues. Germline assignment: CDR1 WNHNN and CDR2 SYGVQD (reference sequence).

V is TRBV27 and J is TRBJ1-4; D is ambiguous. The germline V and J ends were trimmed by 6 bases and 8 bases, with 22 bases remaining between them. Germline V gene sequence: CDR1 MNHEY, CDR2 SMNVEV (reference sequence). This CDR3 spans 16 amino acids. CDR3: CASSLGVGGEEEKLFF. The CDR3 nucleotides are TGTGCCAGCAGCCTAGGAGTTGGTGGGGAGGAAGAAAAACTGTTTTTT.